This TCR beta chain was captured by sequencing in a study of T cells after yellow fever vaccination. TCRdb re-derived calls from the 5' RACE reads in MiXCR, one entry per CDR3 protein. The table records roughly 30,000 distinct CDR3 sequences, over 5% of them present only once. The CDR3 extends over 15 amino acids. The germline gives CDR1 SGHAT, CDR2 FQNNGV. V trimming: 2 bases; J trimming: 5 bases; junction bases outside the gene matches: 4. There are many counts of this clonotype. The TCR was taken from a man in his thirties or forties who received the YFV17D yellow fever vaccine. This chain connects TRBV11-2 to TRBJ2-1; 9 bases are a match to TRBD2. The sample consisted of PBMCs, either bulk or a sorted T-cell subset (CD4+, CD8+, memory, or dextramer-sorted; not recorded which), taken on the day of the yellow fever booster vaccination. The CDR3 region has the DNA TGTGCCAGCAGCTTACGTCGACTAGCGGACAATGAGCAGTTCTTC. It yields the protein CASSLRRLADNEQFF. The full variable domain, in which reference TRBV11-2 and TRBJ2-1 provide the parts outside the CDR3, is EAGVAQSPRYKIIEKRQSVAFWCNPISGHATLYWYQQILGQGPKLLIQFQNNGVVDDSQLPKDRFSAERLKGVDSTLKIQPAKLEDSAVYLCASSLRRLADNEQFFGPGTRLTVL.